Sequencing of this T cell receptor (beta chain) was carried out in a study of shared clonotypes between healthy human individuals. About the research overall: There were three CD4 naive, three CD4 memory, two CD8 naive and one CD8 memory plates per donor.

V was clipped by 0 bases and J by 5 bases, with 14 bases between them. The CDR3 length is 15 residues. Germline CDR1 reads SGDLS; CDR2 reads YYNGEE. Naive CD8 populations comprised CD45RO-negative cells positively selected for CCR7, excluding terminally differentiated effector memory CD45RA+ cells. Assay execution proceeded at the deep level. In the source study's methods: Filtering differed, since immunoSEQ gave only junction sequences and no quality scores. Only in-frame clones appear in the TCRdb table, and some are missing; sequencing was by immunoSEQ multiplex PCR. Clonal size and the V and J genes are those of that table, whereas D and trimming came from the DNA. The sample gives more than 2 million clones, 93% of which show up once; around 1.8% is in the top ten.

The sequenced material came from naive CD8+ T cells from PBMCs. The V call is TRBV9, the J call TRBJ2-5; perhaps TRBD1 as D (6 bases). The origin of this receptor is a man between 18 and 35 years old in good health. Some clones in this sample may be carry-over from other donors' samples. CDR3 nucleotides: TGTGCCAGCAGCGTAGGTTCAGGGGAGAGGGAGACCCAGTACTTC. Encoded protein: CASSVGSGERETQYF. Supplemented by reference TRBV9 and TRBJ2-5, the full variable domain reads DSGVTQTPKHLITATGQRVTLRCSPRSGDLSVYWYQQSLDQGLQFLIQYYNGEERAKGNILERFSAQQFPDLHSELNLSSLELGDSALYFCASSVGSGERETQYFGPGTRLLVL.